This TCR beta chain was profiled in a study of blood T cell repertoires in COVID-19. V was cut by 10 bases and J by 4 bases, with 26 bases left in between. From germline, CDR1 is LGHDT and CDR2 YNNKEL (reference sequence). CDR3 length: 17 residues. Enrollees, about 18 to 90 years old, lived in 24 US areas. Cohort 3 recovery required two negative PCRs, clearance, or symptom resolution. TCRdb's copy holds only in-frame clones and misses some; the assay was immunoSEQ multiplex PCR. This sample has around 140,000 clones, with about 80% found just once. This TCR derives from a woman in her fifties or sixties who had recovered from COVID-19. The sequencing sample was made of PBMCs or T cells enriched from blood (not recorded which). This sequence joins TRBV3-1 (or the pseudogene TRBV3-2) and TRBJ1-3; D gene ambiguous. DNA for the CDR3: TGTGCCACCGTGCAGATAAAGAGGGAGGCTGGAGGAAACACCATATATTTT. Protein product: CATVQIKREAGGNTIYF.